This T cell receptor beta chain was observed in a study of T cell responses to AZD1222 COVID-19 vaccine (dated by TCRdb to 2020 to 2022). Describing the broader study: TCR sequencing covered about 230 trial participants: 200 to 220 given two doses of AZD1222 and 26 given two doses of MenACWY control vaccine. Trial participants were enrolled into age subgroups of 18-55, 56-69 and 70-plus years, which contained around 140, 26 and 57 TCR-sequenced participants, respectively.

The CDR3 regions of human TCRbeta chains were analyzed by immunosequencing. Per the authors' processing: TCRs in the repertoires were matched against a reference library of SARS-CoV-2-specific TCRs that had been generated with the MIRA antigen-specificity platform. Breadth was defined as the fraction of unique TCRs that were SARS-CoV-2-associated, and depth was defined as the fraction of total T cells that were SARS-CoV-2-associated. Using the MIRA data, every spike-specific TCR was mapped to the spike region that the TCR reacted to and assigned to either a CD4 or a CD8 class. Log10-transformed breadth and depth values were compared by one-way ANOVA with Sidak's multiple comparisons tests. In TCRdb, the immuneACCESS table is reduced to in-frame sequences with V and J assigned. These tables do not hold every clone; where another copy was compared, an unresolved V gene accounts for under half, and the others remain unexplained. V and J calls and clone size are given by that table; D and trimming were obtained from the DNA. For this sample there are fewer than 130,000 clones; nearly 90% appear just once. In total, the top ten clones hold about 2.5% of the sample.

The study at large found these results: A significant rise in spike-specific TCR breadth and depth was observed after two AZD1222 doses relative to day 0 and relative to MenACWY recipients. Reportedly, close to half of the unique spike-specific TCRs recognized epitopes lying outside the regions that are mutated in the B.1.351 and B.1.1.7 variants. Most participants were white British and females outnumbered males, and the authors suggested that clonal diversity may have been underestimated. Because no day 14 peak-response samples were available, repertoires were characterized only after the peak T cell response. In the small 56-69-year group, the increase in depth fell short of significance, most likely because of low power. Only six AZD1222 recipients were SARS-CoV-2 seropositive at baseline, limiting conclusions about previously exposed vaccinees. The vaccine-associated CD4 TCRs covered the entire spike protein, and the dominant responses fell in regions 160-218 and 743-854.

A note on this clone: Its antigen target is currently unknown. Base qualities are missing; no much larger clone stands one base away.

Taken with the paper, the label for time point translates to: about 28 days (+/-7) after the second vaccine dose. AZD1222 recipients with second doses at about 4 weeks or about 12 weeks were pooled, because spike-specific TCR depth and breadth did not differ between schedules. Vaccinee samples came from UK trials COV001 and COV002, including a single-blind randomized controlled phase 2/3 trial of AZD1222 (ChAdOx1 nCoV-19) in healthy adults. For TCRbeta chain sequencing, PBMC samples were collected from trial participants at day 0 and at day 28 after the second dose. Relative to germline, V is missing 0 bases and J is missing 4 bases, with 4 bases of the junction outside any gene match. Sequences LGHDT (CDR1) and YNNKEL (CDR2) are obtained from the germline V gene (reference sequence). Reading from cysteine to phenylalanine, the CDR3 counts 16 amino acids. Solely the CDR3 DNA is kept, with 48 bases framed from the first base.

The specimen was peripheral blood, collected 28 days after the second AZD1222 dose. In this chain, TRBV3-1 (or the pseudogene TRBV3-2) is recombined with TRBJ2-1; 9 nucleotides in the junction match TRBD1. The sequence came from an adult who received the AZD1222 COVID-19 vaccine. CDR3 protein: CASSQDPGQGYNEQFF. The bases are TGTGCCAGCAGCCAAGACCCGGGACAGGGTTACAATGAGCAGTTCTTC.